These 25 T cell receptor beta chains were sequenced from one sample in a study of technical replicates of blood from several donors. Libraries were prepared by immunoSEQ multiplex PCR; TCRdb keeps only in-frame clonotypes and omits some of them. The sample contains roughly 52,000 clones, 90% to 95% of which appear only once. The specimen sequenced was PBMCs. The source of these receptors is a human donor in good health. Some clones in this sample may be carry-over from other donors' samples.

The V and J genes are TRBV6-6 and TRBJ2-3; D is perhaps TRBD2 (6 bases). Germline values: CDR1 MNHNY, CDR2 SVGAGI (reference sequence). The CDR3 is made up of 12 amino acids. The germline V and J ends were trimmed by 6 bases and 10 bases, with 14 bases remaining between them. CDR3 protein: CASSWTNDAQYF. In DNA form, the CDR3 reads TGTGCCAGCAGCTGGACTAACGACGCGCAGTATTTT.

The rearrangement joins TRBV7-2 to TRBJ2-1; unclear D gene. The CDR3 covers 12 residues. The germline V and J ends were trimmed by 3 bases and 9 bases, with 9 bases remaining between them. CDR1 and CDR2 from the germline V gene are SGHTA and FQGNSA. The CDR3 sequence: CASSFLSREQFF. CDR3 nucleotides: TGTGCCAGCAGCTTCCTCTCGCGTGAGCAGTTCTTC.

The rearrangement links TRBV5-3 to TRBJ2-1, with TRBD2 identical over 8 bases. TRBV5-3 belongs to the ORF category, with a function that is uncertain. The CDR3 runs 15 residues. V lost 4 bases, J lost 7 bases, and 10 bases stayed unmatched. Here the CDR3 reads CARSRAGVGRNEQFF. The CDR3 DNA is TGTGCCAGAAGCCGAGCGGGAGTCGGTCGGAATGAGCAGTTCTTC.

The chain carries TRBV15 and TRBJ2-4, with 9 bases fitting TRBD1. The V segment lost 4 bases and the J segment 7 bases; nucleotides outside the gene matches: 11. This CDR3 region has 16 residues. CDR1 LNHNV and CDR2 YYDKDF come from the germline V gene (reference sequence). CDR3 protein: CATSNQDRGYANIQYF. For the CDR3, the DNA is TGTGCCACCAGCAACCAGGACAGGGGATATGCGAACATTCAGTACTTC.

This clone occurred a few times. The rearrangement joins TRBV19 to TRBJ2-3, with TRBD2 matching 7 bases. With 10 bases clipped from V and 6 bases from J, the junction kept 7 bases outside the gene matches. The CDR3 has 12 amino acids. Germline V gene lookup returns CDR1 LNHDA and CDR2 SQIVND (reference sequence). Here the CDR3 reads CATTSGGDTQYF. CDR3 DNA sequence: TGTGCCACTACGTCCGGGGGGGATACGCAGTATTTT.

This sequence joins TRBV7-6 and TRBJ2-7, with 8 positions matching TRBD1. V was pared by 5 bases and J by 7 bases, with 7 bases of the junction left unmatched. The CDR3 covers 13 residues. Germline V gene sequence: CDR1 SGHVS, CDR2 FNYEAQ. The CDR3 DNA is TGTGCCAGCAGCCCCCAGGGGGCGCGTGAGCAGTACTTC. This translates into CASSPQGAREQYF.

This clone occurred once. The chain joins TRBV11-2 to TRBJ2-6, with D possibly being TRBD2 (5 bases). The CDR3 totals 15 residues. Between the trimmed V and J ends, which lost 3 bases and 3 bases, there was a span of 9 bases. Germline V gene lookup returns CDR1 SGHAT and CDR2 FQNNGV. CDR3 coding DNA: TGTGCCAGCAGCTTTCTGAGGGTTGGGGCCAACGTCCTGACTTTC. Protein: CASSFLRVGANVLTF.

This chain connects TRBV19 to TRBJ1-2; maybe TRBD1 (6 bases). V lost 5 bases and J 8 bases, leaving 18 bases between the germline ends. CDR3 length: 14 amino acids. Germline V CDR1 and CDR2: LNHDA, SQIVND (reference sequence). CDR3 bases: TGTGCCAGTAGTGCACGAAGGGGGATAGGGGGCTACACCTTC. This gives the protein CASSARRGIGGYTF.

This chain links TRBV7-9 with TRBJ1-2, with 7 bases matching TRBD1. This CDR3 has 13 amino acids. Germline V gene sequence: CDR1 SEHNR, CDR2 FQNEAQ (reference sequence). J gave up 6 bases and V 3 bases, and 4 bases lay outside the gene matches. CDR3 sequence: CASSFITGDGYTF. CDR3 coding DNA: TGTGCCAGCAGCTTCATTACAGGGGATGGCTACACCTTC. The full variable domain, rest sourced from reference TRBV7-9 and TRBJ1-2, is DTGVSQNPRHKITKRGQNVTFRCDPISEHNRLYWYRQTLGQGPEFLTYFQNEAQLEKSRLLSDRFSAERPKGSFSTLEIQRTEQGDSAMYLCASSFITGDGYTFGSGTRLTVV.

The DNA for the CDR3 is TGTGCCACCTCCGAGCGGGGCAGGGTAAGCTCACCCCTCCACTTT. It is translated as CATSERGRVSSPLHF. The genes are TRBV27 and TRBJ1-6; possible D gene TRBD1, 5 bases. CDR1 and CDR2 from the germline V gene are MNHEY and SMNVEV (reference sequence). This CDR3 comprises 15 residues. V lost 10 bases and J 10 bases, leaving 23 bases between the germline ends.

This chain uses TRBV27 with TRBJ2-7, with 8 bases that match TRBD1. This CDR3 spans 12 amino acids. Per the germline V gene, CDR1 is MNHEY and CDR2 is SMNVEV (reference sequence). Germline trimming cut 5 bases from V and 5 bases from J; bases unmatched to any gene: 2. The CDR3 sequence is CASSMTGDEQYF. The CDR3 bases are TGTGCCAGCAGTATGACAGGGGACGAGCAGTACTTC.

V gene TRBV11-2 combines with J gene TRBJ1-5; D ambiguous. V was trimmed by 4 bases and J by 11 bases, leaving 12 bases between them. The CDR3 is made up of 12 amino acids. Germline lookup yields CDR1 SGHAT and CDR2 FQNNGV. In nucleotides, the CDR3 is TGTGCCAGCAGCTCCGGGAGGAAGGCCCAGCATTTT. It translates to CASSSGRKAQHF.

The gene calls are TRBV5-4 and TRBJ1-3, with a tentative D call TRBD1 (6 bases). The CDR3 covers 15 residues. Germline V gene data show CDR1 as SGHNT and CDR2 as YYREEE (reference sequence). Trimming took off 4 bases at V and 0 bases at J, with 11 bases between the two ends. CDR3 DNA: TGTGCCAGCAGCCCAGGGGCCGACTCTGGAAACACCATATATTTT. As protein: CASSPGADSGNTIYF.

The V gene is TRBV30, the J gene TRBJ2-3, with TRBD2 identical over 13 bases. Germline lookup yields CDR1 GTSNPN and CDR2 SVGIG (reference sequence). The CDR3 covers 18 residues. The V segment lost 1 base and the J segment 2 bases; nucleotides outside the gene matches: 9. CDR3 protein: CAWSARLGLAGTTDTQYF. Written as DNA, the CDR3 is TGTGCCTGGAGTGCCCGACTGGGACTAGCGGGAACCACAGATACGCAGTATTTT. The full variable domain, its missing parts supplied by reference TRBV30 and TRBJ2-3, is SQTIHQWPATLVQPVGSPLSLECTVEGTSNPNLYWYRQAAGRGLQLLFYSVGIGQISSEVPQNLSASRPQDRQFILSSKKLLLSDSGFYLCAWSARLGLAGTTDTQYFGPGTRLTVL.

CDR3 bases: TGTGCCAGCAGTGAAGGCGGCAACTATGGCTACACCTTC. Translated: CASSEGGNYGYTF. V and J are TRBV2 and TRBJ1-2, with D uncertain. The CDR3 sequence is 13 residues long. Trimming took 1 base from V and 2 from J, leaving 5 bases between them. CDR1 is SNHLY and CDR2 is FYNNEI in the germline V gene.

In regard to this clone: Different DNA sequences within this sample yield the same CDR3. This chain joins TRBV15 and TRBJ2-7, with 10 bases that match TRBD1. The CDR3 runs 13 residues. V was pared by 3 bases and J by 4 bases, with 0 bases of the junction left unmatched. Germline V gene lookup returns CDR1 LNHNV and CDR2 YYDKDF (reference sequence). CDR3 loop: CATSRDRGYEQYF. CDR3 nucleotide sequence: TGTGCCACCAGCAGGGACAGGGGGTACGAGCAGTACTTC.

The chain employs TRBV10-3 and TRBJ2-3; D possibly corresponds to TRBD2 (5 bases). CDR1 and CDR2 from the germline V gene are ENHRY and SYGVKD. CDR3 length: 11 amino acids. Trimming shortened V by 11 bases and J by 1 base, and 7 bases separated the two germline ends. Here the CDR3 DNA reads TGTGCCGCGAGGGGCACAGATACGCAGTATTTT. Amino acid sequence: CAARGTDTQYF.

The rearrangement links TRBV5-1 to TRBJ1-1, with 9 bases fitting TRBD1. J was trimmed by 5 bases and V by 0 bases; bases with no gene match: 2. CDR1 and CDR2 from the germline V gene are SGHRS and YFSETQ. The CDR3 is 14 residues long. CDR3 sequence: CASSLVGTGTEAFF. The DNA of the CDR3 is TGCGCCAGCAGCTTGGTGGGGACAGGGACTGAAGCTTTCTTT.

The gene calls are TRBV6-1 and TRBJ2-3; D call uncertain. V was pared by 7 bases and J by 1 base, with 15 bases between. The CDR3 has 15 amino acids. In germline, CDR1 is MNHNS, CDR2 SASEGT. The CDR3 sequence: CASIALRHGTDTQYF. DNA for the CDR3: TGTGCCAGCATCGCTTTGAGACACGGCACAGATACGCAGTATTTT.

The chain carries TRBV7-2 and TRBJ1-2; no clear D. V was trimmed by 1 base and J by 4 bases, leaving 10 bases between them. The CDR3 extends over 14 amino acids. The germline V gene has CDR1 SGHTA and CDR2 FQGNSA. DNA of the CDR3: TGTGCCAGCAGCTTAGGGGTTAGGAGCTATGGCTACACCTTC. Its protein product is CASSLGVRSYGYTF. Full variable domain (remainder filled in from reference TRBV7-2 and TRBJ1-2): GAGVSQSPSNKVTEKGKDVELRCDPISGHTALYWYRQSLGQGLEFLIYFQGNSAPDKSGLPSDRFSAERTGGSVSTLTIQRTQQEDSAVYLCASSLGVRSYGYTFGSGTRLTVV.

Only one count was recorded for this clone. This chain joins TRBV18 and TRBJ2-2; weak D call: TRBD1 (5 bases). This CDR3 has 15 amino acids. Trimming took off 2 bases at V and 4 bases at J, with 11 bases between the two ends. In germline, CDR1 is KGHSH, CDR2 LQKENI. CDR3 sequence: CASSPRGLSTGELFF. The CDR3, as DNA: TGTGCCAGCTCACCAAGGGGATTGAGCACCGGGGAGCTGTTTTTT.

This clone was counted once. The chain combines TRBV19 with TRBJ2-7, with 7 bases fitting TRBD1. Germline V lookup: CDR1 LNHDA, CDR2 SQIVND (reference sequence). This CDR3 has 15 amino acids. V shed 5 bases, J shed 0 bases, and the junction held 7 bases outside the gene matches. The CDR3 loop is CASSLGQVGSYEQYF. CDR3 in DNA: TGTGCCAGTAGTCTAGGACAGGTTGGCTCCTACGAGCAGTACTTC.

The CDR3 sequence: CSVPWEGSGYTF. DNA of the CDR3: TGCAGCGTTCCCTGGGAGGGTTCTGGCTACACCTTC. The chain recombines TRBV29-1 with TRBJ1-2, with D hard to call. V shed 5 bases and J shed 7 bases, with 14 bases lying between them. Germline V CDR1 and CDR2: SQVTM, ANQGSEA. This CDR3 region has 12 residues.

Here the CDR3 reads CASSPGTSGTDTQYF. CDR3 coding DNA: TGTGCCAGCAGCCCCGGGACTAGCGGCACAGATACGCAGTATTTT. The chain carries TRBV6-4 and TRBJ2-3; TRBD2 agrees at 10 bases. V lost 6 bases and J lost 1; bases outside the gene matches: 4. The germline CDR1 and CDR2 sequences are MRHNA and SNTAGT. CDR3 size: 15 residues.

This chain uses TRBV11-2 with TRBJ2-7; TRBD1 might be the D (6 bases). The length of the CDR3 is 15 residues. Trimming removed 1 base from V and 2 bases from J, with 12 bases in between. CDR1 and CDR2 (germline): SGHAT, FQNNGV. This CDR3 reads CASSLATGTPYEQYF. CDR3 nucleotide sequence: TGTGCCAGCAGCTTAGCCACAGGGACCCCCTACGAGCAGTACTTC. Full variable domain (missing parts from reference TRBV11-2 and TRBJ2-7): EAGVAQSPRYKIIEKRQSVAFWCNPISGHATLYWYQQILGQGPKLLIQFQNNGVVDDSQLPKDRFSAERLKGVDSTLKIQPAKLEDSAVYLCASSLATGTPYEQYFGPGTRLTVT.